This entry features one T cell receptor (beta chain) sequence. What antigen it recognizes has not been identified. One base away there is no much larger clone; base qualities are not given. The CDR3 covers 14 residues, taking in both the cysteine and the phenylalanine. The CDR3 DNA has 42 bases and is translated from base 1. V is cut by 1 base and J by 1 base, and the space between the germline ends is 8 bases. CDR1 and CDR2 were assigned from the germline V gene (reference sequence) as SGHNT and YYREEE. This sample was included in a study of T cell responses to AZD1222 COVID-19 vaccine (dated by TCRdb to the early 2020s). Looking at the study overall: TCR sequencing covered approximately 230 trial participants: 207 given two doses of AZD1222 and 26 given two doses of MenACWY control vaccine. Trial participants were enrolled by age into subgroups of 18-55, 56-69 and 70-plus years, and around 150, 29 and 61 TCR-sequenced participants, respectively, were included in these subgroups.

The CDR3 regions of human TCRbeta chains were analyzed by immunosequencing. As for how the authors treated the data: Repertoire TCRs were matched against a reference library of SARS-CoV-2-specific TCRs generated with the MIRA antigen-specificity platform. Breadth was defined as the fraction of unique TCRs that were SARS-CoV-2-associated. Depth was defined as the fraction of total T cells that were SARS-CoV-2-associated. Using the MIRA data, every spike-specific TCR was mapped to the spike region that the TCR reacted to and assigned to either a CD4 or a CD8 class. Log10-transformed breadth and depth values were compared by one-way ANOVA with Sidak's multiple comparisons tests. TCRdb's version of the immuneACCESS table is confined to in-frame rearrangements and falls short of the full clone set. An unresolved V gene accounts for under half of the shortfall where checked; the remainder is of unknown origin. V and J calls and clone size are copied from that table; D and trimming were computed from the DNA. Counted in this sample were around 84,000 clones; approximately 83% of them appeared once. The ten largest make up 10% of the sample.

General study outcomes and caveats: Participants were mostly white British and included more females than males, and it was suggested by the authors that clonal diversity may have been underestimated. Reportedly, almost half of the unique spike-specific TCRs recognized epitopes lying outside the regions that are mutated in the B.1.351 and B.1.1.7 variants. After two AZD1222 doses, spike-specific TCR breadth and depth were significantly higher than at day 0 and than in MenACWY recipients. No day 14 peak-response samples were available, so repertoires were characterized only after the peak T cell response. In the small 56-69-year group, the increase in depth fell short of significance, most likely because of low power. CD4 TCRs associated with the vaccine covered the entire spike protein, and the dominant responses were in regions 160-218 and 743-854. Conclusions about previously exposed vaccinees are limited because only a handful of AZD1222 recipients were SARS-CoV-2 seropositive at baseline.

This sample's time point label indicates: about 28 days (+/-7) after the second vaccine dose. AZD1222 recipients given second doses at about 4 weeks or at about 12 weeks were pooled, since spike-specific TCR depth and breadth were not found to differ between the two schedules. Samples from vaccinated people were obtained from the UK trials COV001 and COV002, which included a single-blind randomized controlled phase 2/3 trial of AZD1222 (ChAdOx1 nCoV-19) in healthy adults. Trial participant PBMC samples were collected at day 0 and day 28 after the second dose for TCRbeta chain sequencing. The source is an adult who received the AZD1222 COVID-19 vaccine. The source material was peripheral blood, sampled 28 days after the second AZD1222 dose. The chain uses TRBV5-4 and TRBJ1-1, with no confidently assigned D gene. The CDR3 loop reads CASSLPAANTEAFF. The DNA is as follows: TGTGCCAGCAGCTTGCCTGCGGCGAACACTGAAGCTTTCTTT.